The rows below give T cell receptor beta chains drawn from one sample of a study of technical replicates of blood from a handful of donors. Assay used: immunoSEQ multiplex PCR; TCRdb lists only in-frame clones, some missing. Of about 79,000 clones listed, 80% to 95% are singletons. The sample comprised T cells isolated from PBMCs. The receptors shown here come from a human donor in good health. Some clones in this sample may be carry-over from other donors' samples. The CDR3 runs from the conserved cysteine through the conserved F or W. D genes are given only for firm matches. Size tells how often a clone was seen (once, few, many) or the class of an expanded clone, and some rows leave it out.

TRBV7-8	TRBJ1-2	.	TRBD1	CASSMTGLYGYTF	TGTGCCAGCAGCATGACAGGGTTATATGGCTACACCTTC
TRBV19	TRBJ1-3	once	.	CASSFRNRVEGNTIYF	TGTGCCAGTAGTTTCCGTAACAGGGTGGAAGGAAACACCATATATTTT
TRBV7-9	TRBJ1-1	.	.	CASSLRGDTEAFF	TGTGCCAGCAGCTTGCGGGGAGACACTGAAGCTTTCTTT
TRBV10-3	TRBJ2-1	.	TRBD2	CAISAGTSGNEQFF	TGTGCCATCAGTGCCGGGACTAGCGGGAACGAGCAGTTCTTC
TRBV5-6	TRBJ2-3	.	.	CASSERDRIHTQYF	TGTGCCAGCAGTGAGCGGGACAGGATTCATACGCAGTATTTT
TRBV18	TRBJ2-5	.	TRBD2	CASSGLAGLEGETQYF	TGTGCCAGCTCAGGACTAGCGGGACTAGAAGGAGAGACCCAGTACTTC
TRBV29-1	TRBJ1-4	.	.	CSVGAGEKLFF	TGCAGCGTGGGGGCTGGTGAAAAACTGTTTTTT
TRBV7-9	TRBJ1-2	.	.	CASSLGQSITNYGYTF	TGTGCCAGCAGCTTAGGTCAGTCGATCACTAACTATGGCTACACCTTC
TRBV30	TRBJ2-1	once	TRBD1	CAWVQGLGNEQFF	TGTGCCTGGGTACAGGGGCTTGGCAATGAGCAGTTCTTC
TRBV12-5	TRBJ1-5	.	TRBD1	CASGSDDRAYSNQPQHF	TGTGCTAGTGGTTCCGATGACAGGGCCTATAGCAATCAGCCCCAGCATTTT
TRBV5-1	TRBJ2-3	.	TRBD2	CASRTSGGADTQYF	TGCGCCAGCCGGACTAGCGGGGGGGCGGATACGCAGTATTTT
TRBV6-1	TRBJ2-1	.	TRBD2	CASSERLAGVINEQFF	TGTGCCAGCAGTGAGCGTCTAGCGGGAGTTATTAATGAGCAGTTCTTC
TRBV7-2	TRBJ2-3	.	TRBD2	CASSLATRLAGAVSDTQYF	TGTGCCAGCAGCTTAGCTACCCGACTAGCGGGAGCAGTATCAGATACGCAGTATTTT
TRBV7-2	TRBJ2-7	.	TRBD2	CASSLVPGGVPYEQYF	TGTGCCAGCAGCTTAGTCCCGGGAGGGGTCCCCTACGAGCAGTACTTC
TRBV19	TRBJ1-1	.	TRBD1	CASSRPGQRITEAFF	TGTGCCAGTAGCCGACCGGGACAGAGGATTACTGAAGCTTTCTTT
TRBV13	TRBJ2-7	.	.	CASSYGSRVEQYF	TGTGCCAGCAGCTATGGTTCTAGAGTCGAGCAGTACTTC
TRBV27	TRBJ2-5	.	TRBD2	CASGLGTSVQETQYF	TGTGCCAGCGGCTTAGGGACTAGCGTCCAAGAGACCCAGTACTTC
TRBV29-1	TRBJ2-7	.	TRBD2	CSARLAGYEQYF	TGCAGCGCCCGACTAGCGGGGTACGAGCAGTACTTC
TRBV19	TRBJ2-2	.	.	CASSIQLPRATNTGELFF	TGTGCCAGTAGTATTCAACTCCCCAGGGCGACGAACACCGGGGAGCTGTTTTTT
TRBV9	TRBJ2-1	.	.	CASSSRNEQFF	TGTGCCAGCAGTAGTCGGAATGAGCAGTTCTTC
TRBV18	TRBJ1-2	.	.	CASSETNLYGYTF	TGTGCCAGCTCAGAGACAAACCTCTATGGCTACACCTTC
TRBV9	TRBJ2-1	.	.	CASSVDPRYNEQFF	TGTGCCAGCAGCGTAGACCCTAGATACAATGAGCAGTTCTTC
TRBV5-1	TRBJ1-5	.	.	CASSLAAGEEDQPQHF	TGCGCCAGCAGCTTGGCGGCAGGTGAGGAGGATCAGCCCCAGCATTTT
TRBV30	TRBJ2-3	.	TRBD2	CAWSDLLAASTDTQYF	TGTGCCTGGAGCGATTTACTAGCGGCTAGCACAGATACGCAGTATTTT
TRBV4-2	TRBJ2-4	once	TRBD1	CASSLVAGQGLHIQYF	TGTGCCAGCAGCCTCGTTGCGGGACAGGGTTTGCACATTCAGTACTTC
TRBV6-5	TRBJ1-1	.	.	CASSYALGQGEAFF	TGTGCCAGCAGTTACGCGTTAGGGCAGGGGGAAGCTTTCTTT
TRBV27	TRBJ2-1	.	.	CASSLWEEGVAYNEQFF	TGTGCCAGCAGTTTATGGGAAGAAGGGGTAGCCTACAATGAGCAGTTCTTC